This TCR beta chain derives from a study of blood T cell repertoires in COVID-19. Produced via immunoSEQ multiplex PCR; TCRdb's table is partial and in-frame only. This table holds roughly 180,000 clones, approximately 85% found once. CDR1 is SEHNR, CDR2 FQNEAQ, per germline (reference sequence). There are 16 residues in the CDR3. V lost 5 bases, J lost 8 bases, and 12 bases stayed unmatched. The sequence came from a woman aged 60-75 years with acute or convalescent COVID-19. Sequenced sample: peripheral blood. The chain uses TRBV7-9 and TRBJ1-2; 12 bases map to TRBD1. The CDR3 DNA is TGTGCCAGCAGCATATCCGGGACAGGGGGCTTCATAGGCTACACCTTC. This encodes CASSISGTGGFIGYTF.